This T cell receptor (beta chain) was found in a study of blood T cell repertoires in COVID-19. Participants reported their clinical history, and cohort assignment relied on those reports. Per the study methods: Reference gene primer amplification in the assay estimated nucleated cell counts. Using immunoSEQ multiplex PCR, the repertoire was profiled, and TCRdb retains in-frame clones only, with some absent. V, J and clone size reflect that table, while D and trimming were determined from the DNA. Of around 230,000 clones in the sample, 86% are singletons; the top ten hold 3% to 4%. This receptor was identified in a woman between 40 and 55 years old with acute COVID-19. The sequenced material came from PBMCs or T cells enriched from blood (not recorded which).

Written as DNA, the CDR3 is TGTGCCAGCAGCGTAGCTGCGCGGAGCACAGATACGCAGTATTTT. Protein: CASSVAARSTDTQYF. The chain is built from TRBV9 and TRBJ2-3, with unresolved D. The CDR3 sequence is 15 residues long. V lost 0 bases, J lost 0 bases, and 8 bases lay in between. The germline V gene has CDR1 SGDLS and CDR2 YYNGEE.